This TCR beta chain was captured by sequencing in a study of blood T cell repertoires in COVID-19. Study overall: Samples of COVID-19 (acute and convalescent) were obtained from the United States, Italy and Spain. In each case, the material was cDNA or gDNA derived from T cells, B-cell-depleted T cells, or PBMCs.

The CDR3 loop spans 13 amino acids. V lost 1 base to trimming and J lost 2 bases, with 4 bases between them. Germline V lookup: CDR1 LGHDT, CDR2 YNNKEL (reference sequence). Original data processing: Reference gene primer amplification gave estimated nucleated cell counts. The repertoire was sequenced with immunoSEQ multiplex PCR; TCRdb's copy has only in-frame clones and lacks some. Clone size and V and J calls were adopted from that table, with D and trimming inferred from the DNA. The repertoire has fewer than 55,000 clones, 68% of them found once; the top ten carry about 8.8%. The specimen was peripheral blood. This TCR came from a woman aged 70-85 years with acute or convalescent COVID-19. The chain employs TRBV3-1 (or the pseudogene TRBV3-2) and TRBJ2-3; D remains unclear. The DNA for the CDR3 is TGTGCCAGCAGCCAAGCCCACACAGATACGCAGTATTTT. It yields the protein CASSQAHTDTQYF.